Sequencing of this T cell receptor (beta chain) was carried out in a study of T-cell reconstitution after alpha-beta-depleted transplantation in children. Study conclusions and caveats: Once a year had passed after transplant, T-cell counts and diversity came mostly from newly produced T cells. Surviving recipient T cells and thymic progenitors underlay high day-60 TCRbeta diversity in some patients. About two months after transplant, alpha-beta T cells reportedly came from several hundred expanded graft clones.

Molecular barcoding with unique molecular identifiers was used for the TCRbeta library. TCRdb reprocessed the PCR reads via MiXCR and lists one record per CDR3 protein. The table has around 960,000 distinct CDR3 sequences, roughly 31% seen once. Trimming cost V 5 bases and J 7 bases, with 15 bases left between them. CDR3 length equals 14 residues. Per germline, CDR1 SGHTA and CDR2 FQGNSA. As regards this clonotype: The target antigen is unknown.

The sample was PBMCs, mostly from graft donor cells, taken 360 days after TCRalphabeta/CD19-depleted stem cell transplant. The receptor comes from a boy in the first two years of life who had a stem cell transplant for SCID, so the T cells may come from the graft donor. The chain couples TRBV7-2 to TRBJ2-4, with TRBD2 as a possible D gene (5 bases). The DNA of the CDR3 is TGTGCCAGCAGCCCCGGGGTTGTGGGGAACATTCAGTACTTC. Protein product: CASSPGVVGNIQYF.